This T cell receptor beta chain appears in the sequencing data of a study of CD8+CD57+ T cells in acquired aplastic anemia. Study at large: The sorted CD4+ and CD8+ cells yielded an average around 3 ug of DNA. Whole-study findings and limits: Roughly 30 sequences, all CD8+ CDR3, were shared between patients and controls. In CD8+ cells, Simpson's diversity showed no significant difference between patients and controls.

About this clonotype: The antigen is undetermined.

The CDR3 extends over 16 amino acids. The germline V gene has CDR1 MNHEY and CDR2 SVGEGT. The V end was cut by 1 base, the J end by 2 bases, with 12 bases between. Selection for sequencing was limited to patients who had shown CD8+CD57+ cell expansion by flow cytometry. Every patient had severe acquired aplastic anemia. Profiles of TCR beta VDJ and CDR3 were generated from a genomic DNA template. TCRdb re-analysed the reads in MiXCR, keeping a single row per CDR3 protein. The table shows about 160,000 distinct CDR3 sequences, with around 47% occurring only once. The TCR originated in a human donor with aplastic anemia. Material for sequencing was sorted CD4+, CD8+, or CD8+CD57+ T cells (not recorded which) from PBMCs. The rearrangement joins TRBV6-2 or TRBV6-3 to TRBJ1-5, with D uncertain. CDR3 in amino acids: CASSYLLGSGNQPQHF. The CDR3 DNA is TGTGCCAGCAGTTACTTATTAGGCTCTGGCAATCAGCCCCAGCATTTT.